This entry features one T cell receptor beta chain sequence. Its antigen remains unidentified. Base qualities were left out, and no much larger clone turns up one base away. Library preparation used the immunoSEQ multiplex PCR assay. Held by TCRdb, this immuneACCESS table contains in-frame sequences only and omits some clones. Under half of the omission traces to an unresolved V gene where checked; the cause of the rest is unknown. The sample has roughly 88,000 clones on record, approximately 93% of them singletons. The ten largest clones add up to 8% of the sample. CDR1 and CDR2 are read off the germline V gene as MGHRA and YSYEKL. V was cut back by 3 bases and J by 1 base, leaving a gap of 15 bases between them. Including cysteine and phenylalanine, the CDR3 has 16 amino acids. The retained sequence is limited to the CDR3, 48 bases, with the frame set at the first base. This record comes from a study of control samples from healthy donors and cancer patients (dated by TCRdb to the early 2020s).

The sample taken for sequencing was blood. The chain is made from TRBV4-1 and TRBJ1-1; the D region possibly corresponds to TRBD1 (6 bases align). The sequence was obtained from a man younger than 35 in good health. The CDR3 protein sequence reads: CASSHVTTGSNTEAFF. The DNA sequence follows: TGCGCCAGCAGCCACGTCACCACAGGGTCGAACACTGAAGCTTTCTTT.